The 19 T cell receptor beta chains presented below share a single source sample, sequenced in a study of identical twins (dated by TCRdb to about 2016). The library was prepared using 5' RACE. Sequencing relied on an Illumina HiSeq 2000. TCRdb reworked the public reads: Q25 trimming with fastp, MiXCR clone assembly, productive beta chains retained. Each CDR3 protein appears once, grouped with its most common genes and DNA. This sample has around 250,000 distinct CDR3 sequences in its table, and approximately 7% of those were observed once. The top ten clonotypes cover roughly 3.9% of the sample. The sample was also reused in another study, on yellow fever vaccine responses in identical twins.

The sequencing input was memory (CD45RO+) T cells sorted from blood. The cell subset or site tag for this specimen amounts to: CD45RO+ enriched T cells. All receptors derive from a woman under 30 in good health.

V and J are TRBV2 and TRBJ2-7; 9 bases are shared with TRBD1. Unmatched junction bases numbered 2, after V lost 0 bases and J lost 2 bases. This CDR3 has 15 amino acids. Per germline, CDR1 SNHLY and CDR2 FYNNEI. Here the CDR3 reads CASSEAGQGPYEQYF. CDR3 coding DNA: TGTGCCAGCAGTGAAGCGGGACAGGGTCCCTACGAGCAGTACTTC.

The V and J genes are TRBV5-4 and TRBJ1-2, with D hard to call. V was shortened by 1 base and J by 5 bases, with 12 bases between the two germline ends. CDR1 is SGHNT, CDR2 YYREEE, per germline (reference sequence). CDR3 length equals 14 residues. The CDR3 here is CASSLPLTEYGYTF. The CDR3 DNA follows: TGTGCCAGCAGCTTGCCCCTGACGGAGTATGGCTACACCTTC.

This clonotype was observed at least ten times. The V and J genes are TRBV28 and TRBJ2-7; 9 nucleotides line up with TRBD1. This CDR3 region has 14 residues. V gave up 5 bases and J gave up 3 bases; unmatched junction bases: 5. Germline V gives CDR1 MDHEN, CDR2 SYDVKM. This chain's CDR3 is CASSRQGGNYEQYF. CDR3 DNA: TGTGCCAGCAGTAGACAGGGGGGGAACTACGAGCAGTACTTC.

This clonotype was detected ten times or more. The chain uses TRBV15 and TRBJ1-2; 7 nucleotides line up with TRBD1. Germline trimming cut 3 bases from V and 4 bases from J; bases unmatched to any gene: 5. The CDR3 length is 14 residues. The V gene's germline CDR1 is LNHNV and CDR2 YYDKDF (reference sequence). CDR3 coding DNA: TGTGCCACCAGCAGTGGGGGGGACAGCTATGGCTACACCTTC. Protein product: CATSSGGDSYGYTF.

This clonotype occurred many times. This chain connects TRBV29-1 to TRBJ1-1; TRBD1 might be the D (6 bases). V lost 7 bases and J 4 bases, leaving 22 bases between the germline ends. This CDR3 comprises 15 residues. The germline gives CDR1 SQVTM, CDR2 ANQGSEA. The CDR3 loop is CSAGGAGGVRTEAFF. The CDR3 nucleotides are TGCAGCGCCGGGGGGGCTGGTGGGGTCCGCACTGAAGCTTTCTTT.

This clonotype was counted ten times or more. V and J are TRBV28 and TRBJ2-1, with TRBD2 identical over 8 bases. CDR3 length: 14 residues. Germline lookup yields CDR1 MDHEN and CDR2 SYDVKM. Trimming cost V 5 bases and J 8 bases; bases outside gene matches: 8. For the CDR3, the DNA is TGTGCCAGCAGTCCGGTCCTAGCGGGCTATGAGCAGTTCTTC. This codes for CASSPVLAGYEQFF.

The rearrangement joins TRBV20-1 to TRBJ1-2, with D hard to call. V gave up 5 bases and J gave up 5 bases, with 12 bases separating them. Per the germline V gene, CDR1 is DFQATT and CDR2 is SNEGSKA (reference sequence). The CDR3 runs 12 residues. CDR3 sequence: CSARPNQYGYTF. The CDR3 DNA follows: TGCAGTGCTCGCCCTAACCAATATGGCTACACCTTC.

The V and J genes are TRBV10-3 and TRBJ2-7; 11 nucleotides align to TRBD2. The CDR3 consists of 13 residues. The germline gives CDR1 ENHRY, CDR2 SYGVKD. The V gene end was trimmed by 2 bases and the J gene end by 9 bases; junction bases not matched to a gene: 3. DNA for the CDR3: TGTGCCATCAGTGAGCGCGGACTAGCGGGGCAGTACGTC. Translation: CAISERGLAGQYV.

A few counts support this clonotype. As DNA, the CDR3 is TGTGCCAGCAGCGCCCGACTTGTCTACGAGCAGTACTTC. It yields the protein CASSARLVYEQYF. The V and J genes are TRBV7-2 and TRBJ2-7, with D uncertain. V lost 5 bases and J lost 3, with 11 bases in between. The length of the CDR3 is 13 residues. Germline V gene sequence: CDR1 SGHTA, CDR2 FQGNSA.

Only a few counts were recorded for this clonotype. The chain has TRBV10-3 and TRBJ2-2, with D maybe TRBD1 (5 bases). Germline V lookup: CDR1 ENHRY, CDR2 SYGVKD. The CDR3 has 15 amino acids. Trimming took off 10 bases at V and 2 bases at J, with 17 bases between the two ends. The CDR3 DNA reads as TGTGCCAGCCAGGGCGCAGGCCGAAACACCGGGGAGCTGTTTTTT. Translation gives CASQGAGRNTGELFF.

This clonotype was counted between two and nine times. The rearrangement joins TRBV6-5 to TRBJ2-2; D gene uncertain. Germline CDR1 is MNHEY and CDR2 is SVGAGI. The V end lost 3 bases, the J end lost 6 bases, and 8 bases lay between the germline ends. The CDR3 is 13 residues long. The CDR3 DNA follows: TGTGCCAGCAGTTATTCTGAGGCCGGGGAGCTGTTTTTT. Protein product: CASSYSEAGELFF.

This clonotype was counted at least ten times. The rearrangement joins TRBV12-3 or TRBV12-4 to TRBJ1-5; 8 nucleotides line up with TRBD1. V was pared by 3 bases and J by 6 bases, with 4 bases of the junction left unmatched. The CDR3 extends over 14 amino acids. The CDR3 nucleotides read TGTGCCAGCAGTTTTGCACAGGGGGGTCAGCCCCAGCATTTT. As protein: CASSFAQGGQPQHF.

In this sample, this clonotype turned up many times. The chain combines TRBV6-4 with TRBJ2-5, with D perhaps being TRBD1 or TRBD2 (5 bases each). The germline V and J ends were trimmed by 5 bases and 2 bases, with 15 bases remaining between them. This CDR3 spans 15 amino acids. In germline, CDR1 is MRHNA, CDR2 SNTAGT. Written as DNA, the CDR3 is TGTGCCAGCAGTCCGGCAGCAGGGAGTCAAGAGACCCAGTACTTC. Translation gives CASSPAAGSQETQYF.

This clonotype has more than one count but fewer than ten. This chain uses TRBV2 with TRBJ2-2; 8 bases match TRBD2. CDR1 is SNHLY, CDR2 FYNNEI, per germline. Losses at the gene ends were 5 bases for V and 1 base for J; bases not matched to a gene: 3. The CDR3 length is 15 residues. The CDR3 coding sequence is TGTGCCAGCAGTATAGCGGGATTGAACACCGGGGAGCTGTTTTTT. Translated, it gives CASSIAGLNTGELFF.

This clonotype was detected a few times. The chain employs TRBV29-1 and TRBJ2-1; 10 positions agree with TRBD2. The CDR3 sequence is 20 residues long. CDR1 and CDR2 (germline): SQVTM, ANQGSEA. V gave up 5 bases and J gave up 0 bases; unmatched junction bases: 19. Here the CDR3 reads CSVLSLGASGSRSSYNEQFF. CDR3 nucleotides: TGCAGCGTTCTATCTCTGGGGGCTAGCGGGAGTCGGAGCTCCTACAATGAGCAGTTCTTC.

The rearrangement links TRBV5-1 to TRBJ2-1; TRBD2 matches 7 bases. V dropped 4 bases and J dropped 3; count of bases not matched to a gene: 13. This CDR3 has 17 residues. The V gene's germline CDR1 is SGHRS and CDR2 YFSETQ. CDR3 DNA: TGCGCCAGCAGCCCCCGAGGCGGAGCGGGAATCTACAATGAGCAGTTCTTC. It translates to CASSPRGGAGIYNEQFF.

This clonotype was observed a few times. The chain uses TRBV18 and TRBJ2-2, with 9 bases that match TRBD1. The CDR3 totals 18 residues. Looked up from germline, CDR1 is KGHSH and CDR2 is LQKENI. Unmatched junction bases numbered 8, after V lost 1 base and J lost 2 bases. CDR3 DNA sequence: TGTGCCAGCTCACCACAACCCCCGGGACAGGGCAACACCGGGGAGCTGTTTTTT. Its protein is CASSPQPPGQGNTGELFF.

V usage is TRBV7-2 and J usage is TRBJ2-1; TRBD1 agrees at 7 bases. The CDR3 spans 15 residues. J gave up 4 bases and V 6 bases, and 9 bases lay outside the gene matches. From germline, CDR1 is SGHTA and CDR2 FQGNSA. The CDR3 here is CASRPRQGAYNEQFF. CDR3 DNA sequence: TGTGCCAGCAGGCCTAGACAGGGTGCTTACAATGAGCAGTTCTTC.

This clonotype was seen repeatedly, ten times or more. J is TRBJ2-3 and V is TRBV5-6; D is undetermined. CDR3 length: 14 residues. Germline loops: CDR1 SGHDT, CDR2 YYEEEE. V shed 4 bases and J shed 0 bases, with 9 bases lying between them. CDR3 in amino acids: CASSPVTSTDTQYF. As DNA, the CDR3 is TGTGCCAGCAGCCCGGTTACTAGCACAGATACGCAGTATTTT.